A single sample gave rise to the 6 T cell receptor beta chains below, sequenced in a study of OX40 agonist ivuxolimab in advanced cancers. The method was immunoSEQ multiplex PCR; TCRdb's version includes in-frame clones alone and lacks a portion of them. Altogether around 100,000 clones are present, approximately 90% being singletons, with the ten largest covering around 0.16%. Sequencing was performed on CD4+ or CD8+ T cells sorted from blood, taken in a trial of the OX40 agonist ivuxolimab. These receptors originate from an adult with an advanced solid tumor such as melanoma, head and neck, liver or kidney cancer.

The chain combines TRBV18 with TRBJ2-3; perhaps TRBD1 as D (6 bases). The V end was cut by 5 bases, the J end by 4 bases, with 13 bases between. CDR1 and CDR2 from the germline V gene are KGHSH and LQKENI. The CDR3 has 14 residues. The CDR3 is CASSATRGSDTQYF. The DNA for the CDR3 is TGTGCCAGCTCAGCCACCAGGGGTTCAGATACGCAGTATTTT.

This clone occurred once. The DNA of the CDR3 is TGTGCCATCAGTGCTGGCACAGATACGCAGTATTTT. Residues: CAISAGTDTQYF. V and J are TRBV10-3 and TRBJ2-3; D remains ambiguous. Germline V CDR1 and CDR2: ENHRY, SYGVKD. This CDR3 spans 12 amino acids. Trimming left V 4 bases short and J 1 base short, with 3 bases between.

The CDR3 protein is CASTDLGIQGGSTEAFF. As DNA, the CDR3 is TGTGCCAGTACCGATCTTGGGATTCAGGGGGGTTCCACTGAAGCTTTCTTT. The V and J genes are TRBV19 and TRBJ1-1, with 7 bases aligning to TRBD1. Germline V CDR1 and CDR2: LNHDA, SQIVND (reference sequence). V lost 7 bases to trimming and J lost 4 bases; unmatched junction nucleotides: 18. There are 17 residues in the CDR3.

The J gene is TRBJ2-5, the V gene TRBV5-1, with 8 bases fitting TRBD2. V gave up 6 bases and J gave up 5 bases; unmatched junction bases: 9. The V gene's germline CDR1 is SGHRS and CDR2 YFSETQ. There are 14 residues in the CDR3. CDR3 sequence reads: CASTRGGLLETQYF. CDR3 bases: TGCGCCAGCACACGGGGGGGCTTGTTGGAGACCCAGTACTTC.

The V call is TRBV11-2, the J call TRBJ2-1, with D possibly matching TRBD1 (6 bases). The CDR3 spans 15 residues. The V gene's germline CDR1 is SGHAT and CDR2 FQNNGV. Trimming left V 3 bases short and J 6 bases short, with 15 bases between. DNA of the CDR3: TGTGCCAGCAGCTTTCGACAGGTCCCCCGCAATGAGCAGTTCTTC. Its protein is CASSFRQVPRNEQFF.

The J gene is TRBJ1-1, the V gene TRBV9, with a weak D call TRBD1 (5 bases). Trimming left V 2 bases short and J 0 bases short, with 14 bases between. This CDR3 region has 16 residues. Per the germline V gene, CDR1 is SGDLS and CDR2 is YYNGEE. In DNA, the CDR3 is TGTGCCAGCAGCGTCAATTCAGGGTCGATGAACACTGAAGCTTTCTTT. Translating gives CASSVNSGSMNTEAFF.